One T cell receptor (beta chain) is described in this entry. Its antigen is unidentified. These data are taken from a study of Ad26.COV2.S vaccination and SARS-CoV-2 variants. Libraries were prepared by immunoSEQ multiplex PCR; TCRdb keeps only in-frame clonotypes and omits some of them. The sample shows about 420,000 clones, around nine tenths of them seen only once. The treatment is: around 19 received Ad26.COV2.S at low or high dose, single or two shots; several received placebo; per-sample allocation not given. Day 63 following the first vaccine or placebo injection was when the samples were taken. Notes on the study in general: Using TCR breadth and depth analyses may have led to underestimated total T cell responses. After vaccination, reports described spike-specific CD8+ and CD4+ T cell responses as showing substantial breadth.

Sequences were derived from peripheral blood, sampled in a trial of Ad26.COV2.S vaccine versus placebo. This sequence was found in a person aged 18-65 years who received the Ad26.COV2.S COVID-19 vaccine or a placebo.

The CDR3 DNA is TGTGCCTGGAGTGTACGTTCGGGGAGCCATTCACCCCTCCACTTT. Protein product: CAWSVRSGSHSPLHF. The chain is built from TRBV30 and TRBJ1-6; D remains unclear. CDR3 length: 15 amino acids. CDR1 is GTSNPN, CDR2 SVGIG, per germline (reference sequence). V dropped 0 bases and J dropped 8 bases, with 14 bases sitting between them.